These 4 T cell receptor beta chains came from one sample sequenced in a study of response to subunit inactivated influenza vaccine. In TCRdb, the RT-PCR reads were re-called with MiXCR into one record per CDR3 protein. The table records more than 600,000 distinct CDR3 sequences, approximately 17% of them present only once. This specimen was PBMCs from blood, taken 5 to 6 days after vaccination. The receptors here all came from a man over 45 who received an inactivated influenza vaccine.

The CDR3 nucleotides are TGTGCCAGCAGTTGGGCCGGCAACCCCAGCACAGATACGCAGTATTTT. Translating it yields CASSWAGNPSTDTQYF. The chain uses TRBV27 and TRBJ2-3; D is ambiguous. Trimming took off 4 bases at V and 0 bases at J, with 14 bases between the two ends. This CDR3 region has 16 residues. CDR1 is MNHEY, CDR2 SMNVEV, per germline (reference sequence).

V gene TRBV7-3 combines with J gene TRBJ2-1, with 16 bases identical to TRBD2. Germline V gene sequence: CDR1 SGHTA, CDR2 FQGTGA. V dropped 3 bases and J dropped 5; count of bases not matched to a gene: 7. The CDR3 sequence is 18 residues long. The CDR3 nucleotides are TGTGCCAGCAGCTTTTGGCCGGGACTAGCGGGAGGGAACAATGAGCAGTTCTTC. Amino acid sequence: CASSFWPGLAGGNNEQFF.

The chain links TRBV7-8 to TRBJ2-5; 8 nucleotides align to TRBD2. This CDR3 has 15 amino acids. The V gene end was trimmed by 4 bases and the J gene end by 6 bases; junction bases not matched to a gene: 10. Germline values: CDR1 SGHVS, CDR2 FQNEAQ. CDR3 amino acids: CASSYFIGTRKTQYF. CDR3 bases: TGTGCCAGCAGCTATTTTATAGGGACTAGAAAGACCCAGTACTTC. Full variable domain (rest looked up from reference TRBV7-8 and TRBJ2-5): GAGVSQSPRYKVAKRGQDVALRCDPISGHVSLFWYQQALGQGPEFLTYFQNEAQLDKSGLPSDRFFAERPEGSVSTLKIQRTQQEDSAVYLCASSYFIGTRKTQYFGPGTRLLVL.

The rearrangement joins TRBV12-3 or TRBV12-4 to TRBJ2-1, with D possibly being TRBD2 (7 bases). The germline V and J ends were trimmed by 3 bases and 2 bases, with 14 bases remaining between them. This CDR3 region has 16 residues. This chain's CDR3 is CASSFRGAGPYNEQFF. The CDR3 bases are TGTGCCAGCAGTTTTCGGGGGGCGGGGCCCTACAATGAGCAGTTCTTC.